This T cell receptor (beta chain) was sequenced for a study of blood T cell repertoires in COVID-19. Study details: Material from acute and convalescent COVID-19 was sourced from the United States, Italy and Spain. Sources were T cells, B-cell-depleted T cells, or PBMCs; the material itself was cDNA or gDNA.

Germline V gene sequence: CDR1 SGHKS, CDR2 YYEKEE (reference sequence). V trimming: 1 base; J trimming: 5 bases; junction bases outside the gene matches: 11. CDR3 size: 17 residues. In the original processing: Amplification with reference gene primers provided the estimates of nucleated cell counts. Clones were sequenced by immunoSEQ multiplex PCR, and TCRdb holds only the in-frame ones, with some missing. The V and J calls and clone size are taken from that table; D and trimming were inferred from the DNA. The table has 72,000 or so clones, around 90% seen once. Specimen: peripheral blood. The J gene is TRBJ1-4, the V gene TRBV5-5; 7 nucleotides line up with TRBD1. This receptor was identified in a woman of 80 years or more with acute or convalescent COVID-19. DNA of the CDR3: TGTGCCAGCAGCTTGCGGTTTCTGGACAGGTCGAATGAAAAACTGTTTTTT. Translated, it gives CASSLRFLDRSNEKLFF. The whole variable domain, remainder taken from reference TRBV5-5 and TRBJ1-4, is DAGVTQSPTHLIKTRGQQVTLRCSPISGHKSVSWYQQVLGQGPQFIFQYYEKEERGRGNFPDRFSARQFPNYSSELNVNALLLGDSALYLCASSLRFLDRSNEKLFFGSGTQLSVL.